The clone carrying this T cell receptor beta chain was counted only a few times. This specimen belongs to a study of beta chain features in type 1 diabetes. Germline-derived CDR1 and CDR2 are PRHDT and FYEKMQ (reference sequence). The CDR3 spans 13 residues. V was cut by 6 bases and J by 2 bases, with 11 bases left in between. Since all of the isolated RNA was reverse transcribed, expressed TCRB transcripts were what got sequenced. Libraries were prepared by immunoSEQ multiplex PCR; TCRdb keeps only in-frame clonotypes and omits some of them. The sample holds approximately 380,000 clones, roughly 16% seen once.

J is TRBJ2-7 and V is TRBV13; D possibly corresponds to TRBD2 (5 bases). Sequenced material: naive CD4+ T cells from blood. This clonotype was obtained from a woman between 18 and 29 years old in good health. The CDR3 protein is CASRRRGAYEQYF. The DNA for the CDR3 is TGTGCCAGCAGGCGCCGGGGAGCCTACGAGCAGTACTTC.